Given below is one TCR beta chain in context. The sample originates from a study of blood T cell repertoires in COVID-19. Study-level information: Donors in the United States, Italy and Spain gave samples during acute or convalescent COVID-19.

Data came from immunoSEQ multiplex PCR; TCRdb stores just in-frame clones and leaves some out. There are 150,000 or so clones in the sample; 84% occur only once, and roughly an eighth lies in the top ten. Source material: peripheral blood. This clonotype originated in a man aged 18-30 years with active or convalescent COVID-19.

CDR3 amino acids: CASRRTSGIYEQYF. The DNA for the CDR3 is TGTGCCAGCAGGAGGACTAGCGGGATCTACGAGCAGTACTTC. The chain is built from TRBV27 and TRBJ2-7; 12 positions match TRBD2. J lost 3 bases, V lost 6 bases, and 3 bases had no gene match. Germline assignment: CDR1 MNHEY and CDR2 SMNVEV (reference sequence). The CDR3 length is 14 residues.